Shown below are 27 T cell receptor beta chains from a single sample sequenced in a study of shared clonotypes between healthy human individuals. Produced via immunoSEQ multiplex PCR; TCRdb's table is partial and in-frame only. The sample records 2 million to 3 million clones, approximately 94% being singletons. Sequencing used naive CD4+ T cells from PBMCs. Indicated subset: CD45RA+ positively selected. The receptors were sampled from a man aged 18 to 35 in good health. Some clones in this sample may be carry-over from other donors' samples.

This chain uses TRBV9 with TRBJ2-5; D possibly matches TRBD1 or TRBD2 (5 bases each). CDR3 length: 15 residues. From germline, CDR1 is SGDLS and CDR2 YYNGEE. Between the trimmed V and J ends, which lost 0 bases and 6 bases, there was a span of 15 bases. In DNA, the CDR3 is TGTGCCAGCAGCGTAGATCCAGCGGTGGGACAGACCCAGTACTTC. The encoded protein is CASSVDPAVGQTQYF. The full variable domain, in which reference TRBV9 and TRBJ2-5 provide the parts outside the CDR3, is DSGVTQTPKHLITATGQRVTLRCSPRSGDLSVYWYQQSLDQGLQFLIQYYNGEERAKGNILERFSAQQFPDLHSELNLSSLELGDSALYFCASSVDPAVGQTQYFGPGTRLLVL.

This chain links TRBV14 with TRBJ2-2; either TRBD1 or TRBD2 may fit D (6 bases each). The ends were cut back, 4 bases at V and 6 bases at J, with 18 bases in the middle. The CDR3 consists of 16 residues. Germline V gene sequence: CDR1 SGHDN, CDR2 FVKESK. This chain's CDR3 is CASSLLAGGQPGELFF. In DNA form, the CDR3 reads TGTGCCAGCAGCCTCCTGGCTGGGGGGCAACCCGGGGAGCTGTTTTTT.

The V gene is TRBV27, the J gene TRBJ2-7; perhaps TRBD1 as D (5 bases). CDR1 and CDR2 from the germline V gene are MNHEY and SMNVEV (reference sequence). The germline V and J ends were trimmed by 6 bases and 0 bases, with 6 bases remaining between them. CDR3 length: 12 residues. CDR3 protein: CASSDSSYEQYF. The DNA for the CDR3 is TGTGCCAGCAGCGACAGCTCCTACGAGCAGTACTTC.

Turning to this clone: The junction differs from germline at one of its ends, possibly a read error. This chain uses TRBV6-1 with TRBJ1-1, with 11 bases that match TRBD1. The CDR3 is made up of 16 amino acids. Per the germline V gene, CDR1 is MNHNS and CDR2 is SASEGT. The CDR3 DNA reads TGTGCCATCAGTGAGGGGGACAGGGGGGAGAACACTGAAGCTTTCTTT. The encoded protein is CAISEGDRGENTEAFF.

The chain is built from TRBV19 and TRBJ2-2, with no clear D. The ends were cut back, 7 bases at V and 4 bases at J, with 16 bases in the middle. CDR1 is LNHDA and CDR2 is SQIVND in the germline V gene (reference sequence). This CDR3 comprises 15 residues. The CDR3 DNA is TGTGCCAGTACCTTAGGCCTGGTGGGCACCGGGGAGCTGTTTTTT. Its translation: CASTLGLVGTGELFF.

The chain uses TRBV5-1 and TRBJ2-5; weak D call: TRBD2 (5 bases). CDR1 is SGHRS, CDR2 YFSETQ, per germline. The CDR3 extends over 14 amino acids. V was cut by 0 bases and J by 5 bases, with 11 bases left in between. The CDR3 DNA follows: TGCGCCAGCAGCTTGGCCGGGATTGGCGAGACCCAGTACTTC. This codes for CASSLAGIGETQYF.

This clone was recorded once. The rearrangement joins TRBV5-4 to TRBJ2-5; a possible D gene is TRBD2 (5 bases). This CDR3 is built from 16 residues. The V end was cut by 3 bases, the J end by 4 bases, with 19 bases between. The germline CDR1 and CDR2 sequences are SGHNT and YYREEE (reference sequence). The DNA of the CDR3 is TGTGCCAGCAGCTCCCCCCTCCCGGACTCCGCAGAGACCCAGTACTTC. It yields the protein CASSSPLPDSAETQYF.

The genes are TRBV19 and TRBJ2-7, with TRBD1 matching over 8 bases. V shed 4 bases and J 1 base; nucleotides not matched to a gene: 6. Germline values: CDR1 LNHDA, CDR2 SQIVND (reference sequence). The CDR3 is 15 amino acids. CDR3 region: CASSKDRAGSYEQYF. In nucleotides, the CDR3 is TGTGCCAGTAGTAAGGACAGGGCGGGGTCCTACGAGCAGTACTTC. Variable domain in full (rest from reference TRBV19 and TRBJ2-7): DGGITQSPKYLFRKEGQNVTLSCEQNLNHDAMYWYRQDPGQGLRLIYYSQIVNDFQKGDIAEGYSVSREKKESFPLTVTSAQKNPTAFYLCASSKDRAGSYEQYFGPGTRLTVT.

This clone was recorded only once. This rearrangement joins TRBV7-8 to TRBJ2-2; D unresolved. The CDR3 consists of 16 residues. Germline-derived CDR1 and CDR2 are SGHVS and FQNEAQ. Trimming stripped 2 bases from V and 8 bases from J, with 18 bases between. DNA for the CDR3: TGTGCCAGCAGCTTAAACTGGGCCCTCCTGAGAGGGGAGCTGTTTTTT. Translation gives CASSLNWALLRGELFF.

Comment on this clone: Compared with germline, one end of the junction differs, possibly owing to a read error. The chain links TRBV29-1 to TRBJ2-1, with D possibly TRBD1 on 8 matching bases. This CDR3 is built from 13 residues. Germline lookup yields CDR1 SQVTM and CDR2 ANQGSEA. The CDR3 sequence: CSLDRGGTDEQFF. The DNA for the CDR3 is TGCAGCCTTGACAGGGGAGGGACGGATGAGCAGTTCTTC.

Only one count was recorded for this clone. The chain couples TRBV5-5 to TRBJ1-1; TRBD1 matches at 8 bases. CDR3 length: 15 amino acids. Germline lookup yields CDR1 SGHKS and CDR2 YYEKEE (reference sequence). The ends lost 4 bases at V and 4 bases at J; junction bases unmatched: 9. The CDR3 protein is CASSRQGQGGTEAFF. In DNA, the CDR3 is TGTGCCAGCAGCCGCCAAGGACAGGGTGGCACTGAAGCTTTCTTT.

This chain links TRBV28 with TRBJ1-6; 7 positions agree with TRBD1. This CDR3 is 15 amino acids long. Per the germline V gene, CDR1 is MDHEN and CDR2 is SYDVKM. With 4 bases clipped from V and 7 bases from J, the junction kept 7 bases outside the gene matches. CDR3 DNA: TGTGCCAGCAGTTCCGGACAGGTCGGGAATTCACCCCTCCACTTT. The encoded protein is CASSSGQVGNSPLHF.

The chain recombines TRBV28 with TRBJ2-5; D might be TRBD2 (5 bases). The J call may be in error: the DNA end matches TRBJ2-7 better. There are 14 residues in the CDR3. CDR1 MDHEN and CDR2 SYDVKM come from the germline V gene. In DNA, the CDR3 is TGTGCCAGCAGTATCCTGACTAAATCCTACGAGCAGTACTTC. This translates into CASSILTKSYEQYF.

CDR3 sequence: CASSQQPGGYEQYF. The CDR3, as DNA: TGTGCCAGCAGTCAACAGCCAGGGGGCTACGAGCAGTACTTC. This rearrangement joins TRBV6-5 to TRBJ2-7; 7 bases agree with TRBD1. The V and J ends lost 5 bases and 3 bases, in that order; junction bases with no gene match: 7. This CDR3 has 14 residues. Germline lookup yields CDR1 MNHEY and CDR2 SVGAGI.

The chain is built from TRBV15 and TRBJ2-1; D not certain. From germline, CDR1 is LNHNV and CDR2 YYDKDF (reference sequence). Trimming pared 0 bases from V and 9 bases from J, leaving 6 bases between. The CDR3 runs 12 residues. For the CDR3, the DNA is TGTGCCACCAGCAGAGATTCAGGTGAGCAGTTCTTC. Protein: CATSRDSGEQFF.

Only a few counts were recorded for this clone. This sequence joins TRBV19 and TRBJ2-2; D unclear. CDR1 LNHDA and CDR2 SQIVND come from the germline V gene (reference sequence). V lost 4 bases and J 4 bases, leaving 10 bases between the germline ends. The CDR3 extends over 14 amino acids. CDR3: CASSTPVFTGELFF. The CDR3 nucleotides read TGTGCCAGTAGTACGCCCGTTTTCACCGGGGAGCTGTTTTTT. Full variable domain (remainder filled in from reference TRBV19 and TRBJ2-2): DGGITQSPKYLFRKEGQNVTLSCEQNLNHDAMYWYRQDPGQGLRLIYYSQIVNDFQKGDIAEGYSVSREKKESFPLTVTSAQKNPTAFYLCASSTPVFTGELFFGEGSRLTVL.

The rearrangement links TRBV9 to TRBJ2-3; 9 nucleotides agree with TRBD2. V shed 5 bases and J 3 bases; nucleotides not matched to a gene: 10. This CDR3 has 16 amino acids. CDR1 is SGDLS, CDR2 YYNGEE, per germline. The CDR3 here is CASSQPSGRRTDTQYF. CDR3 nucleotides: TGTGCCAGCAGTCAACCCAGCGGGAGGCGAACAGATACGCAGTATTTT.

The V and J genes are TRBV11-2 and TRBJ2-1; 16 nucleotides align to TRBD2. The length of the CDR3 is 17 residues. Germline V gene lookup returns CDR1 SGHAT and CDR2 FQNNGV. V trimming: 2 bases; J trimming: 15 bases; junction bases outside the gene matches: 13. CDR3 bases: TGTGCCAGCAGCTTAACGGGACTAGCGGGAGGGCCAGGCACTCTGTTCTTC. This sequence encodes CASSLTGLAGGPGTLFF.

The chain combines TRBV27 with TRBJ1-1, with TRBD1 matching over 9 bases. With 4 bases clipped from V and 6 bases from J, the junction kept 6 bases outside the gene matches. This CDR3 has 14 amino acids. Germline values: CDR1 MNHEY, CDR2 SMNVEV (reference sequence). This CDR3 is CASSSGQGWAEAFF. The CDR3 region has the DNA TGTGCCAGCAGTTCCGGACAGGGGTGGGCTGAAGCTTTCTTT.

The chain has TRBV30 and TRBJ2-1; 9 nucleotides match TRBD1. Per germline, CDR1 GTSNPN and CDR2 SVGIG (reference sequence). This CDR3 has 14 residues. Trimming removed 0 bases from V and 9 bases from J; junction bases left unmatched: 6. The CDR3 DNA follows: TGTGCCTGGAGTGTACGGGGACAGGGCGGTGAGCAGTTCTTC. Its protein product is CAWSVRGQGGEQFF.

Concerning this clone: This specimen includes other DNA sequences encoding the same CDR3. CDR3 DNA sequence: TGTGCCAGCAGCGTATCTGGAAACACCATATATTTT. Its protein product is CASSVSGNTIYF. This chain links TRBV9 with TRBJ1-3; D remains ambiguous. The CDR3 has 12 residues. Looked up from germline, CDR1 is SGDLS and CDR2 is YYNGEE. Trimming stripped 1 base from V and 1 base from J, with 0 bases between.

V is TRBV27 and J is TRBJ1-4; D remains unclear. Germline values: CDR1 MNHEY, CDR2 SMNVEV (reference sequence). This CDR3 comprises 13 residues. V lost 6 bases and J 3 bases, leaving 8 bases between the germline ends. CDR3 nucleotides: TGTGCCAGCAGAGGATTAGCTAATGAAAAACTGTTTTTT. Residues: CASRGLANEKLFF.

V and J are TRBV6-1 and TRBJ2-1, with D possibly matching TRBD2 (5 bases). There are 17 residues in the CDR3. The germline CDR1 and CDR2 sequences are MNHNS and SASEGT. Trimming took off 4 bases at V and 4 bases at J, with 20 bases between the two ends. The CDR3 reads CASSVYSDGPTYNEQFF. CDR3 in DNA: TGTGCCAGCAGTGTATATAGCGACGGGCCTACTTACAATGAGCAGTTCTTC.

V gene TRBV30 combines with J gene TRBJ2-5; D remains unclear. Germline V gene lookup returns CDR1 GTSNPN and CDR2 SVGIG (reference sequence). The V end lost 0 bases, the J end lost 9 bases, and 8 bases lay between the germline ends. There are 11 residues in the CDR3. In DNA form, the CDR3 reads TGTGCCTGGAGTGTAATGGTGGCCCAGTACTTC. Its translation: CAWSVMVAQYF.

The chain links TRBV29-1 to TRBJ2-1; D unclear. V was shortened by 7 bases and J by 8 bases, with 24 bases between the two germline ends. This CDR3 comprises 15 residues. CDR1 SQVTM and CDR2 ANQGSEA come from the germline V gene. CDR3 loop: CSETFIVSGLHEQFF. The CDR3 nucleotides read TGCAGCGAGACCTTCATCGTCTCCGGATTGCATGAGCAGTTCTTC.

The chain carries TRBV5-8 and TRBJ1-3; D is undetermined. V lost 5 bases and J 0 bases, leaving 12 bases between the germline ends. The CDR3 is 15 amino acids. The germline V gene encodes CDR1 SGHTS and CDR2 YDEGEE. The CDR3 sequence is CASRAAGISGNTIYF. CDR3 nucleotides: TGTGCCAGCAGGGCCGCGGGAATCTCTGGAAACACCATATATTTT.

The V and J genes are TRBV5-4 and TRBJ2-1, with 9 bases aligning to TRBD1. J was trimmed by 6 bases and V by 2 bases; bases with no gene match: 6. CDR3 size: 15 residues. The germline CDR1 and CDR2 sequences are SGHNT and YYREEE (reference sequence). CDR3 nucleotides: TGTGCCAGCAGCTTAATGGGGACAGGGTCCAATGAGCAGTTCTTC. Translation: CASSLMGTGSNEQFF.